These 10 T cell receptor beta chains originate from one sample sequenced in a study of blood T cell repertoires in COVID-19. Repertoires were generated with immunoSEQ multiplex PCR, while TCRdb's copy carries only in-frame clones and drops some. The data contain approximately 200,000 clones, approximately 90% of them seen just once; the ten biggest clones take up over 1%. The material sequenced was PBMCs or T cells enriched from blood (not recorded which). The receptors come from a man aged 30 to 39 who had recovered from COVID-19.

The chain employs TRBV7-9 and TRBJ1-1, with TRBD1 matching over 7 bases. Germline trimming cut 3 bases from V and 1 base from J; bases unmatched to any gene: 11. CDR3 length equals 17 residues. Looked up from germline, CDR1 is SEHNR and CDR2 is FQNEAQ (reference sequence). The CDR3: CASSFYPTGAKNTEAFF. The CDR3 nucleotides are TGTGCCAGCAGCTTTTACCCAACAGGGGCGAAGAACACTGAAGCTTTCTTT.

Written as DNA, the CDR3 is TGCAGCGTTGAGGCAGGGAACTCAAACTATGGCTACACCTTC. It is translated as CSVEAGNSNYGYTF. The genes are TRBV29-1 and TRBJ1-2; TRBD1 is a possible D gene (5 bases). Trimming left V 3 bases short and J 2 bases short, with 13 bases between. CDR1 and CDR2 from the germline V gene are SQVTM and ANQGSEA. This CDR3 comprises 14 residues.

The rearrangement links TRBV7-2 to TRBJ2-7; TRBD2 is a possible D gene (5 bases). Germline loops: CDR1 SGHTA, CDR2 FQGNSA. The V end was cut by 3 bases, the J end by 4 bases, with 10 bases between. The length of the CDR3 is 13 residues. CDR3 bases: TGTGCCAGCAGCTTGGACGGGGTTTACGAGCAGTACTTC. It is translated as CASSLDGVYEQYF. The full variable domain, rest sourced from reference TRBV7-2 and TRBJ2-7, is GAGVSQSPSNKVTEKGKDVELRCDPISGHTALYWYRQSLGQGLEFLIYFQGNSAPDKSGLPSDRFSAERTGGSVSTLTIQRTQQEDSAVYLCASSLDGVYEQYFGPGTRLTVT.

The chain combines TRBV12-3 or TRBV12-4 with TRBJ1-1; D ambiguous. Between the trimmed V and J ends, which lost 3 bases and 1 base, there was a span of 6 bases. The CDR3 has 13 amino acids. CDR3 loop: CASSFVGNTEAFF. The DNA of the CDR3 is TGTGCCAGCAGTTTTGTCGGGAACACTGAAGCTTTCTTT.

This chain connects TRBV28 to TRBJ1-3; D may be TRBD1 (5 bases). The ends were cut back, 7 bases at V and 0 bases at J, with 10 bases in the middle. Germline V gene data show CDR1 as MDHEN and CDR2 as SYDVKM. The CDR3 is 14 residues long. The DNA for the CDR3 is TGTGCCAGCACTCGGACAATCTCTGGAAACACCATATATTTT. Its protein product is CASTRTISGNTIYF.

The chain employs TRBV11-2 and TRBJ1-1; D remains ambiguous. This CDR3 has 15 residues. V dropped 1 base and J dropped 1 base, with 10 bases sitting between them. The V gene's germline CDR1 is SGHAT and CDR2 FQNNGV. CDR3 DNA: TGTGCCAGCAGCTTAGGATTGGGGAGGAACACTGAAGCTTTCTTT. Protein product: CASSLGLGRNTEAFF.

The chain couples TRBV7-2 to TRBJ2-7; D might be TRBD2 (5 bases). CDR1 SGHTA and CDR2 FQGNSA come from the germline V gene. This CDR3 has 14 amino acids. V lost 1 base and J 4 bases, leaving 11 bases between the germline ends. CDR3 nucleotides: TGTGCCAGCAGCTTAGGGCGCCTAGCTTACGAGCAGTACTTC. Translated: CASSLGRLAYEQYF.

V and J are TRBV2 and TRBJ2-2; 11 nucleotides match TRBD2. The germline CDR1 and CDR2 sequences are SNHLY and FYNNEI. J lost 1 base, V lost 7 bases, and 2 bases had no gene match. CDR3 length: 15 amino acids. Here the CDR3 DNA reads TGTGCCAGCACGACTAGCGGGAAGAACACCGGGGAGCTGTTTTTT. Its translation: CASTTSGKNTGELFF.

This clone has only a few counts. This sequence joins TRBV5-1 and TRBJ1-3; D is perhaps TRBD1 (5 bases). V was shortened by 2 bases and J by 2 bases, with 11 bases between the two germline ends. Per the germline V gene, CDR1 is SGHRS and CDR2 is YFSETQ. CDR3 length: 15 residues. CDR3 DNA: TGCGCCAGCAGCTTATCAGGACAACCTGGAAACACCATATATTTT. Its protein product is CASSLSGQPGNTIYF.

The chain's CDR3 is CASTRGGTNEKLFF. The CDR3 DNA follows: TGTGCCAGCACTAGGGGCGGAACTAATGAAAAACTGTTTTTT. The chain couples TRBV2 to TRBJ1-4; possibly TRBD1 for D (5 bases). CDR3 length: 14 amino acids. V gave up 7 bases and J gave up 1 base, with 10 bases separating them. The germline V gene encodes CDR1 SNHLY and CDR2 FYNNEI.